Here is one TCR beta chain with its context. What it binds is unknown. The data belong to a study of graft-versus-host responses after intestinal transplantation. Overall study: Among the recipients, transplants were multivisceral, liver-intestinal, or isolated intestinal.

Clones were sequenced by immunoSEQ multiplex PCR, and TCRdb holds only the in-frame ones, with some missing. The table has tens of thousands of clones, about 90% seen once. CDR1 is MGHRA, CDR2 YSYEKL, per germline. The CDR3 is 13 amino acids. Trimming removed 4 bases at V and 2 bases at J, with 8 bases between. The TCR sequence derives from a human donor who received an intestinal transplant. Sample: unstimulated CD8+ T cells sorted from spleen or lymph node cells, taken before intestinal transplant. The rearrangement joins TRBV4-1 to TRBJ2-5; D remains unclear. The CDR3 DNA sequence: TGCGCCAGCAGCCGGTGGAGTCAAGAGACCCAGTACTTC. Translation gives CASSRWSQETQYF.